This passage covers 17 T cell receptor beta chains from one sample sequenced in a study of cytomegalovirus exposure and HLA in healthy donors. PCR amplification relied on 60 Vbeta primers (plus 13 Jbeta primers). Using immunoSEQ multiplex PCR, the repertoire was profiled, and TCRdb retains in-frame clones only, with some absent. Here the sample spans 150,000 or so clones, 65% to 85% being singletons. The sequenced material came from PBMCs. The receptors come from a woman aged 45 to 65 in good health and CMV-seropositive.

This chain links TRBV7-8 with TRBJ1-4; 9 bases are shared with TRBD1. Germline values: CDR1 SGHVS, CDR2 FQNEAQ. J lost 5 bases, V lost 5 bases, and 6 bases had no gene match. The CDR3 is 15 residues long. The DNA for the CDR3 is TGTGCCAGCAGCCTACAGGGGGCAAGAAATGAAAAACTGTTTTTT. Protein: CASSLQGARNEKLFF.

The chain links TRBV6-1 to TRBJ1-1, with TRBD1 matching 9 bases. The ends lost 5 bases at V and 1 base at J; junction bases unmatched: 2. There are 14 residues in the CDR3. The germline CDR1 and CDR2 sequences are MNHNS and SASEGT. CDR3 nucleotide sequence: TGTGCCAGCAGTATGGGACAGGGGAACACTGAAGCTTTCTTT. Its protein is CASSMGQGNTEAFF.

This chain uses TRBV28 with TRBJ1-4; D might be TRBD1 (6 bases). This CDR3 region has 16 residues. The germline CDR1 and CDR2 sequences are MDHEN and SYDVKM. V dropped 4 bases and J dropped 2 bases, with 14 bases sitting between them. CDR3 amino acids: CASSSPTGSTNEKLFF. As DNA, the CDR3 is TGTGCCAGCAGTTCTCCGACAGGATCCACTAATGAAAAACTGTTTTTT.

This clone was seen just once. This sequence joins TRBV15 and TRBJ1-5, with 9 bases identical to TRBD1. The V gene's germline CDR1 is LNHNV and CDR2 YYDKDF (reference sequence). The CDR3 loop spans 17 amino acids. J gave up 7 bases and V 0 bases, and 10 bases lay outside the gene matches. This CDR3 reads CATSRDDGGQGIQPQHF. CDR3 DNA: TGTGCCACCAGCAGAGATGATGGGGGACAGGGTATACAGCCCCAGCATTTT.

This clone has a single count. The chain combines TRBV5-4 with TRBJ1-5; D perhaps matches TRBD1 (6 bases). The CDR3 is 13 amino acids. V was clipped by 4 bases and J by 6 bases, with 11 bases between them. Germline V gives CDR1 SGHNT, CDR2 YYREEE (reference sequence). Here the CDR3 reads CASSVQGVQPQHF. The CDR3 DNA sequence: TGTGCCAGCAGCGTACAGGGTGTTCAGCCCCAGCATTTT.

V usage is TRBV7-2 and J usage is TRBJ2-1, with TRBD2 as a possible D gene (5 bases). The CDR3 has 15 amino acids. Per the germline V gene, CDR1 is SGHTA and CDR2 is FQGNSA. The V and J ends lost 5 bases and 9 bases respectively, with 20 bases between them. In nucleotides, the CDR3 is TGTGCCAGCAGCCCCGACTACTCATCCAGCGGTGAGCAGTTCTTC. Translation gives CASSPDYSSSGEQFF.

The chain links TRBV2 to TRBJ2-7; D is possibly TRBD1 (5 bases). CDR1 is SNHLY and CDR2 is FYNNEI in the germline V gene. This CDR3 has 13 amino acids. V was pared by 3 bases and J by 2 bases, with 8 bases between. The CDR3 DNA follows: TGTGCCAGCAGTGAGGGGCTGGCCTACGAGCAGTACTTC. It codes for CASSEGLAYEQYF.

V gene TRBV5-5 combines with J gene TRBJ2-5, with a tentative D call TRBD1 (6 bases). The J call may be incorrect, as the DNA end agrees better with TRBJ2-7. CDR3 length equals 13 residues. Germline loops: CDR1 SGHKS, CDR2 YYEKEE (reference sequence). CDR3 in amino acids: CASSFRDTLEQYF. CDR3 in DNA: TGTGCCAGCAGCTTCCGGGACACCCTCGAGCAGTACTTC.

The V and J genes are TRBV2 and TRBJ1-3, with D uncertain. The germline V gene has CDR1 SNHLY and CDR2 FYNNEI. Trimming cost V 8 bases and J 0 bases, with 8 bases left between them. The CDR3 is made up of 13 amino acids. CDR3 sequence reads: CASRESSGNTIYF. The DNA of the CDR3 is TGTGCCAGCCGGGAGTCCTCTGGAAACACCATATATTTT.

This clone was observed once. The rearrangement joins TRBV7-8 to TRBJ1-1; D might be TRBD1 (5 bases). CDR1 is SGHVS, CDR2 FQNEAQ, per germline. The germline V and J ends were trimmed by 5 bases and 4 bases, with 17 bases remaining between them. CDR3 length: 15 amino acids. CDR3 nucleotide sequence: TGTGCCAGCAGCCACCGCAGAACGGGGGGCACTGAAGCTTTCTTT. Residues: CASSHRRTGGTEAFF.

Note on this clone: One end of the junction does not line up with germline, which may come from a read error. The chain is built from TRBV30 and TRBJ2-6; perhaps TRBD1 as D (5 bases). CDR3 length: 16 amino acids. Germline V gene sequence: CDR1 GTSNPN, CDR2 SVGIG (reference sequence). This CDR3 is CAWSEARGSGANGLTF. The CDR3 DNA reads TGTGCCTGGAGTGAAGCAAGGGGTTCTGGGGCCAACGGCCTGACTTTC.

V gene TRBV9 combines with J gene TRBJ1-6; the D is unclear. CDR3 length: 13 amino acids. The germline V gene has CDR1 SGDLS and CDR2 YYNGEE. Trimming shortened V by 8 bases and J by 10 bases, and 16 bases separated the two germline ends. CDR3 nucleotides: TGTGCCAGTGCCCGGTTCGAAAGATCACCCCTCCACTTT. Encoded protein: CASARFERSPLHF.

Remarks on this clone: Within the sample, other DNA sequences also encode this same CDR3. The chain links TRBV5-4 to TRBJ2-1, with TRBD2 matching 11 bases. The trim removed 1 base at V and 6 bases at J, leaving 12 bases unmatched. Germline values: CDR1 SGHNT, CDR2 YYREEE (reference sequence). This CDR3 has 18 residues. The CDR3 spells CASSLKGLAELESNEQFF. In DNA form, the CDR3 reads TGTGCCAGCAGCTTGAAGGGACTAGCGGAGTTGGAGTCCAATGAGCAGTTCTTC.

This clone came up a few times. V gene TRBV5-1 combines with J gene TRBJ2-5; 12 bases are a match to TRBD1. Germline CDR1 SGHRS, CDR2 YFSETQ. This CDR3 is built from 16 residues. V lost 0 bases, J lost 5 bases, and 5 bases stayed unmatched. This CDR3 is CASSLVGTGGFETQYF. The CDR3 bases are TGCGCCAGCAGCTTGGTAGGGACAGGGGGCTTCGAGACCCAGTACTTC.

The V and J genes are TRBV6-1 and TRBJ1-6; the match to TRBD1 covers 7 bases. Per the germline V gene, CDR1 is MNHNS and CDR2 is SASEGT. The CDR3 length is 13 residues. The junction had 6 bases not matched to a gene; V was cut back by 8 bases and J by 8 bases. CDR3 loop: CASGTAWDSPLHF. Here the CDR3 DNA reads TGTGCCAGCGGGACAGCGTGGGATTCACCCCTCCACTTT.

The genes are TRBV7-3 and TRBJ2-2; D is possibly TRBD1 (6 bases). Germline V gives CDR1 SGHTA, CDR2 FQGTGA. This CDR3 is 15 amino acids long. The V end lost 8 bases, the J end lost 2 bases, and 15 bases lay between the germline ends. CDR3: CASARDIGNTGELFF. CDR3 nucleotides: TGTGCCAGCGCCCGGGACATCGGAAACACCGGGGAGCTGTTTTTT.

This chain joins TRBV12-2 and TRBJ1-1. TRBV12-2 is assigned pseudogene status. This CDR3 has 16 amino acids. The CDR3 sequence: CASRLGRPRGNTEAFF. The CDR3 region has the DNA TGTGCAAGTCGCTTAGGGAGGCCTCGGGGGAACACTGAAGCTTTCTTT.